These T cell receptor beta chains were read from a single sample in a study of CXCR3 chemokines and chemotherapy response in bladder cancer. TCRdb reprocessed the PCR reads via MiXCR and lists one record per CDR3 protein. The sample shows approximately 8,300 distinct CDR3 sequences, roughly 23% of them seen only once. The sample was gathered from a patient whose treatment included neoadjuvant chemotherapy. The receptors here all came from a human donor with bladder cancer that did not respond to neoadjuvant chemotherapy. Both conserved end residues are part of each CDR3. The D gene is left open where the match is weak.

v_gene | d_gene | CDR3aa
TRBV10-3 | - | CAILREDLDEQYF
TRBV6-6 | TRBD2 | CASSYLGERGLYNEQFF
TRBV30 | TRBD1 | CAWTGGNNSPLHF
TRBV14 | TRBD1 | CASSRLTGTGWEEQYF
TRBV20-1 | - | CSASPGASNTEAFF
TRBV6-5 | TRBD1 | CASSSGTGADTQYF
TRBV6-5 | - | CASSYSFRAGGSGELFF
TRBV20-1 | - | CSARATGSSNQPQHF
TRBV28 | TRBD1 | CASSFSGTAQETQYF
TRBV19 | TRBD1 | CASGGPRPQHF
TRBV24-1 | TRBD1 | CATARDSDNEQFF
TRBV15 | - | CATSRELAPTPGELFF
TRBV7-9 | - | CASSLLAGSSGNTIYF
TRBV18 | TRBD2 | CASSPTSGPEQFF
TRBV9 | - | CASSVGLSIKETQYF
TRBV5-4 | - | CASSLGGGTGWNTEAFF
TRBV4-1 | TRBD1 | CASSKGGVQKDTQYF
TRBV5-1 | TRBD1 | CASSWGQGVADSPLHF
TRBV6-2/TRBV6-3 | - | CASSAQGHQPQHF
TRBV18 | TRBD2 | CASSSLSGGYNEQFF
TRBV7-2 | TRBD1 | CASSSSTGWSTEAFF
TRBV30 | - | CAWTRGEGWGQPQHF
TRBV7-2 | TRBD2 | CASSLAGGSTDTQYF
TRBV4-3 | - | CASSPAGADEQYF
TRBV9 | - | CASSVEETERTEAFF
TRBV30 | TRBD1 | CAWSPLGQGSQPQHF
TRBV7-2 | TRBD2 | CASSPAGGTDTQYF
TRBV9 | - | CASSVDGEGLHSPLHF
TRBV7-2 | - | CASSRRGARGVETQYF
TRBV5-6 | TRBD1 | CASSREQGARGMDTQYF
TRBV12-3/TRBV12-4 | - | CARRRDLYEQYF
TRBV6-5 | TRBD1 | CASNRDRVGTGGYTF
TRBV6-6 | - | CASSYSTVGSVKPQHF